Shown below are 10 T cell receptor beta chains from a single sample sequenced in a study of blood T cell repertoires in COVID-19. Assay: immunoSEQ multiplex PCR; the TCRdb copy retains only in-frame clones and omits some. The sample has roughly 80,000 clones, over 70% seen once. Sample: peripheral blood. The receptors shown here come from a human donor in a cohort sampled during active COVID-19.

This rearrangement joins TRBV6-1 to TRBJ1-2; tentatively, D is TRBD1 (5 bases). The CDR3 has 15 amino acids. The V gene lost 3 bases and the J gene lost 1 base, with 12 bases spanning the gap. Germline-derived CDR1 and CDR2 are MNHNS and SASEGT. This CDR3 is CASSDPGGSNYGYTF. The CDR3 DNA is TGTGCCAGCAGTGATCCGGGGGGGAGTAACTATGGCTACACCTTC.

The chain recombines TRBV6-5 with TRBJ1-1, with D tentatively TRBD1 (5 bases). CDR3 length: 15 amino acids. Trimming left V 4 bases short and J 4 bases short, with 16 bases between. Germline V gene data show CDR1 as MNHEY and CDR2 as SVGAGI. The CDR3 protein is CASSSGTGMFTEAFF. As DNA, the CDR3 is TGTGCCAGCAGTTCCGGGACTGGCATGTTCACTGAAGCTTTCTTT.

The chain carries TRBV11-2 and TRBJ1-6; 9 positions agree with TRBD1. In germline, CDR1 is SGHAT, CDR2 FQNNGV. The CDR3 is 18 amino acids. J was trimmed by 2 bases and V by 5 bases; bases with no gene match: 10. The CDR3 reads CASSPQGQGWPYNSPLHF. For the CDR3, the DNA is TGTGCCAGCAGCCCCCAGGGACAGGGTTGGCCCTATAATTCACCCCTCCACTTT.

The rearrangement uses TRBV20-1 and TRBJ1-5; TRBD1 matches at 11 bases. With 6 bases clipped from V and 16 bases from J, the junction kept 5 bases outside the gene matches. From germline, CDR1 is DFQATT and CDR2 SNEGSKA (reference sequence). This CDR3 has 10 residues. In DNA, the CDR3 is TGCAGTGCAGAGGGACAGGGGGGACATTTT. Translated: CSAEGQGGHF.

This clone was counted only a few times. The gene calls are TRBV6-1 and TRBJ1-5; D gene ambiguous. This CDR3 is 15 amino acids long. V was trimmed by 3 bases and J by 0 bases, leaving 9 bases between them. Germline-derived CDR1 and CDR2 are MNHNS and SASEGT. CDR3 nucleotides: TGTGCCAGCAGTGACCCGGGGTATAGCAATCAGCCCCAGCATTTT. The encoded protein is CASSDPGYSNQPQHF.

This clone was counted a single time. This chain joins TRBV4-1 and TRBJ2-4, with 10 bases lining up with TRBD2. In germline, CDR1 is MGHRA, CDR2 YSYEKL. The CDR3 is 19 amino acids. Losses at the gene ends were 6 bases for V and 0 bases for J; bases not matched to a gene: 14. Written as DNA, the CDR3 is TGCGCCAGCAGATCATTCCCTAGCGGGAGTGAGAGAGCCAAAAACATTCAGTACTTC. It specifies CASRSFPSGSERAKNIQYF.

The chain carries TRBV6-1 and TRBJ1-5; D may be TRBD1 (5 bases). The CDR3 is 14 amino acids. Between the trimmed V and J ends, which lost 1 base and 5 bases, there was a span of 9 bases. Looked up from germline, CDR1 is MNHNS and CDR2 is SASEGT. The CDR3 sequence is CASSEGRVHQPQHF. The CDR3 coding sequence is TGTGCCAGCAGTGAAGGCAGGGTCCATCAGCCCCAGCATTTT.

This clone was found once. The V gene is TRBV7-2, the J gene TRBJ2-1, with a tentative D call TRBD1 (5 bases). The V end lost 4 bases, the J end lost 8 bases, and 15 bases lay between the germline ends. The CDR3 is made up of 14 amino acids. Germline values: CDR1 SGHTA, CDR2 FQGNSA. Here the CDR3 reads CASSSQGPADEQFF. DNA for the CDR3: TGTGCCAGCAGCTCCCAGGGCCCGGCGGATGAGCAGTTCTTC.

The chain carries TRBV9 and TRBJ2-3; D perhaps matches TRBD2 (5 bases). The V end lost 4 bases, the J end lost 5 bases, and 11 bases lay between the germline ends. Germline values: CDR1 SGDLS, CDR2 YYNGEE. CDR3 length: 13 amino acids. CDR3 bases: TGTGCCAGCAGCTCCCCGCGGGTAGATACGCAGTATTTT. This translates into CASSSPRVDTQYF.

The V and J genes are TRBV11-2 and TRBJ2-3, with 9 nucleotides matching TRBD2. This CDR3 region has 16 residues. The J segment lost 4 bases and the V segment lost 1 base, leaving 6 bases of the junction unmatched. From germline, CDR1 is SGHAT and CDR2 FQNNGV. In DNA, the CDR3 is TGTGCCAGCAGCTTAGTGGGTAGCGGGAGATCAGATACGCAGTATTTT. This translates into CASSLVGSGRSDTQYF.